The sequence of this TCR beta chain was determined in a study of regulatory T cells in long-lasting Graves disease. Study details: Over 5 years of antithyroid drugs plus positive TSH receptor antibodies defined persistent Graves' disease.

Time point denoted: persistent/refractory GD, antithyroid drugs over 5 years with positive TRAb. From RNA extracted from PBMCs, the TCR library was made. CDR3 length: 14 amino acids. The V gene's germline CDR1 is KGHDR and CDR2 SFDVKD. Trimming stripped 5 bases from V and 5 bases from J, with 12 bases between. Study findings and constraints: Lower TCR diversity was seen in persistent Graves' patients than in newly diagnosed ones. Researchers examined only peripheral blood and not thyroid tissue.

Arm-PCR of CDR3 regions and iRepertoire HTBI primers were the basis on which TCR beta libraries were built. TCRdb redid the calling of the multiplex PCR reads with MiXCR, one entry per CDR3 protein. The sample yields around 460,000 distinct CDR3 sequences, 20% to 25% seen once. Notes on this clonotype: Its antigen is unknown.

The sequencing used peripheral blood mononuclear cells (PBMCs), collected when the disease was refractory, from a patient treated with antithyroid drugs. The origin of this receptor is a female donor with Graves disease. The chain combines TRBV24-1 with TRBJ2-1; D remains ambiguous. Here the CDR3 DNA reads TGTGCCACCAGTGCCTCGACCGAGAACAATGAGCAGTTCTTC. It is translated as CATSASTENNEQFF.